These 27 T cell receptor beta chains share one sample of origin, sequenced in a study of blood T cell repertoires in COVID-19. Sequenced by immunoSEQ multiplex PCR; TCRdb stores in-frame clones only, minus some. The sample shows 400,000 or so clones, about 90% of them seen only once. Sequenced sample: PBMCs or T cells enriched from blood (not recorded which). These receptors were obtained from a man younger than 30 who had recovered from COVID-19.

The CDR3 spells CASSFVRGYGYTF. The CDR3 DNA follows: TGTGCCAGCAGTTTCGTCAGGGGCTATGGCTACACCTTC. The chain combines TRBV12-3 or TRBV12-4 with TRBJ1-2; a possible D gene is TRBD1 (6 bases). Trimming stripped 3 bases from V and 4 bases from J, with 9 bases between. This CDR3 is built from 13 residues.

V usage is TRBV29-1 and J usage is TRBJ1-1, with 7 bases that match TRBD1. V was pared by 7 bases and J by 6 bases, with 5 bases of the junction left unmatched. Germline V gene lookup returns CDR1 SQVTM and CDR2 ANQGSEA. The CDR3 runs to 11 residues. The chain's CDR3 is CSATGRAEAFF. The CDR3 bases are TGCAGCGCGACAGGGAGGGCTGAAGCTTTCTTT.

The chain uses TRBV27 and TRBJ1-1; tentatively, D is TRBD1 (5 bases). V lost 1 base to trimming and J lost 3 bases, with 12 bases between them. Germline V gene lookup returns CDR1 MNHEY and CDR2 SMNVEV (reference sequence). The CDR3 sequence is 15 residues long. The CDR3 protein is CASSLYQGSDTEAFF. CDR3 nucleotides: TGTGCCAGCAGTTTATACCAGGGCTCGGACACTGAAGCTTTCTTT.

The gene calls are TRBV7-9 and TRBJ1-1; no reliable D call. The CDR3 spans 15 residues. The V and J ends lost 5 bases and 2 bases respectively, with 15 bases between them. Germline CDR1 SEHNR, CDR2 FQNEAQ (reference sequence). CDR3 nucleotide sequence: TGTGCCAGCAGCACCCAAGGCGGGCGCAACACTGAAGCTTTCTTT. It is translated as CASSTQGGRNTEAFF.

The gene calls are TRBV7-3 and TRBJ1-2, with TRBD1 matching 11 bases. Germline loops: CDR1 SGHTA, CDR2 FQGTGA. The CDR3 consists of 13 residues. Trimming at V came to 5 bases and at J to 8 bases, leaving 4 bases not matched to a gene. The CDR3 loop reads CASSQGQGAGYTF. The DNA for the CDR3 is TGTGCCAGCAGCCAAGGACAGGGGGCAGGCTACACCTTC.

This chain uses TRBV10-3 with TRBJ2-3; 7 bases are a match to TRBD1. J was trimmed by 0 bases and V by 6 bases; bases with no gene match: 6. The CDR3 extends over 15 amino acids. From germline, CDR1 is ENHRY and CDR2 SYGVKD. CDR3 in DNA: TGTGCCATCAGCAACTTGGGACAGAGCACAGATACGCAGTATTTT. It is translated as CAISNLGQSTDTQYF.

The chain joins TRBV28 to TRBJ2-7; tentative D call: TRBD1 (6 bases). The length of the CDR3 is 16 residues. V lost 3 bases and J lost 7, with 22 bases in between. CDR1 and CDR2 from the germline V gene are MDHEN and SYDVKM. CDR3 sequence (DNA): TGTGCCAGCAGTTTTTATGGGCAGGGACCGACAGGAGAGCAGTACTTC. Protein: CASSFYGQGPTGEQYF. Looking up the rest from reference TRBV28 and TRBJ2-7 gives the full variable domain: DVKVTQSSRYLVKRTGEKVFLECVQDMDHENMFWYRQDPGLGLRLIYFSYDVKMKEKGDIPEGYSVSREKKERFSLILESASTNQTSMYLCASSFYGQGPTGEQYFGPGTRLTVT.

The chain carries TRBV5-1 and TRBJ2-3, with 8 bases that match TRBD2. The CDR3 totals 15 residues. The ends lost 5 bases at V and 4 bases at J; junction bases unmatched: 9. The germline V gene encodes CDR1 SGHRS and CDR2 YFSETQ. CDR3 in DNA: TGCGCCAGCAGTTCGGGAGGGAGGTCGGCAGATACGCAGTATTTT. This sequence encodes CASSSGGRSADTQYF.

CDR3 sequence: CASSVAGAGVMEQYF. The CDR3 DNA reads TGTGCCAGCAGCGTAGCTGGAGCGGGAGTAATGGAGCAGTACTTC. This sequence joins TRBV9 and TRBJ2-7; TRBD2 matches at 8 bases. V was clipped by 0 bases and J by 7 bases; unmatched bases: 9. CDR3 size: 15 residues. Germline V CDR1 and CDR2: SGDLS, YYNGEE.

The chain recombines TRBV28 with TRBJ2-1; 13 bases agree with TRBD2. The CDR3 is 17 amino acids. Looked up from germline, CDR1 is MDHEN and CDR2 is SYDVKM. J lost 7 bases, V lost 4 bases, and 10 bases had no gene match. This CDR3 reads CASSYGGTSGILNEQFF. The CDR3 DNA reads TGTGCCAGCAGTTACGGAGGGACTAGCGGGATTTTGAATGAGCAGTTCTTC.

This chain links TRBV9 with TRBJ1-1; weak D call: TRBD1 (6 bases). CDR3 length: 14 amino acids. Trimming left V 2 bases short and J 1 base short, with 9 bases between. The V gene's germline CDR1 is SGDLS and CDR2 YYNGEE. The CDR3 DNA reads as TGTGCCAGCAGCGTTAAGGGACAGAACACTGAAGCTTTCTTT. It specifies CASSVKGQNTEAFF. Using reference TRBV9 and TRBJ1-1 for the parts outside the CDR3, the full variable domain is DSGVTQTPKHLITATGQRVTLRCSPRSGDLSVYWYQQSLDQGLQFLIQYYNGEERAKGNILERFSAQQFPDLHSELNLSSLELGDSALYFCASSVKGQNTEAFFGQGTRLTVV.

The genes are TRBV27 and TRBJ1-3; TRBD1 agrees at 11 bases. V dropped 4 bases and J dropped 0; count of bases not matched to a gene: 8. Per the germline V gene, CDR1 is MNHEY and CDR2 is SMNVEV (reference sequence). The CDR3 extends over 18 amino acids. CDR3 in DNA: TGTGCCAGCAGTTCAAACCCGGGACAGGGGGACTCTGGAAACACCATATATTTT. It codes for CASSSNPGQGDSGNTIYF.

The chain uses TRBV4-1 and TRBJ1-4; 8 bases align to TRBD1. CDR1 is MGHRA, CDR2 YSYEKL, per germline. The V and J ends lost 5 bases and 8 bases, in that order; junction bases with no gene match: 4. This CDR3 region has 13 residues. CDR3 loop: CASSYRGKEKLFF. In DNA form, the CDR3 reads TGCGCCAGCAGCTACAGGGGGAAGGAAAAACTGTTTTTT.

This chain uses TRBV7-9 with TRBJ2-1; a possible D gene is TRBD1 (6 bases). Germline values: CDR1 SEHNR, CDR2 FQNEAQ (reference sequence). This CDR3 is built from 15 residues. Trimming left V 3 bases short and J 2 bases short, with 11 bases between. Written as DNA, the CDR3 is TGTGCCAGCAGCTTGACAGGTGAAACCTACAATGAGCAGTTCTTC. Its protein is CASSLTGETYNEQFF.

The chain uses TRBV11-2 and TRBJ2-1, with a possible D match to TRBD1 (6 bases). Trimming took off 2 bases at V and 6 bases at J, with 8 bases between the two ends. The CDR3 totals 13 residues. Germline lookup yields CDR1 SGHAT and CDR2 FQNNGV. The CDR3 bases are TGTGCCAGCAGCTTAATAGGGGGCAATGAGCAGTTCTTC. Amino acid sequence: CASSLIGGNEQFF.

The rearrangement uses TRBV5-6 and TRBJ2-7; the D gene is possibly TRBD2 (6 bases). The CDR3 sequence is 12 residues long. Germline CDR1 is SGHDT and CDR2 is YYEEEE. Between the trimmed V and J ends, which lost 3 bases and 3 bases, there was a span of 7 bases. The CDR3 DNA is TGTGCCAGCAGCTACGGGGGCTACGAGCAGTACTTC. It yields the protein CASSYGGYEQYF.

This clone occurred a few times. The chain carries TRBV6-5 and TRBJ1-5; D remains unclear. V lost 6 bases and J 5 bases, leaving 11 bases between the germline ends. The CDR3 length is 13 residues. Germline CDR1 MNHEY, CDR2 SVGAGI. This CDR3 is CASRIREDQPQHF. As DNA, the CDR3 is TGTGCCAGCAGGATTAGAGAGGATCAGCCCCAGCATTTT.

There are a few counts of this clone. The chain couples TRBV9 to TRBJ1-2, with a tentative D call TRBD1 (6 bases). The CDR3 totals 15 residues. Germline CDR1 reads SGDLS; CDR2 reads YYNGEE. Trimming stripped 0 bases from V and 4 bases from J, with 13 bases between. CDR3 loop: CASSVVGGAGYGYTF. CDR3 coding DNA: TGTGCCAGCAGCGTAGTCGGGGGGGCCGGCTATGGCTACACCTTC.

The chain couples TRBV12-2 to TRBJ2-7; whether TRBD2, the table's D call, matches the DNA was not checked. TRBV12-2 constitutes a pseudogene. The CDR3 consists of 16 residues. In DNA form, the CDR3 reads TGTGCAAGTCGCTTAGTCTTGGACCCCGGGGGGTCCGAGCAGTACTTC. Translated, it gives CASRLVLDPGGSEQYF.

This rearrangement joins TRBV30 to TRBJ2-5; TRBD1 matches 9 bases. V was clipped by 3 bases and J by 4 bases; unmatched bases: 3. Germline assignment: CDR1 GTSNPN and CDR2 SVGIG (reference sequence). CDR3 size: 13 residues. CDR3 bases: TGTGCCTGGAGAGGGACAGGGTCAGAGACCCAGTACTTC. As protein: CAWRGTGSETQYF.

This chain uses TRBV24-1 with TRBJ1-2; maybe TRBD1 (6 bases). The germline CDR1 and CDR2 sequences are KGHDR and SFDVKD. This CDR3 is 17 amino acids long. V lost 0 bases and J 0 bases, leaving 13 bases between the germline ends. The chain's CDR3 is CATSDLSPGQPNYGYTF. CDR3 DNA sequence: TGTGCCACCAGTGATTTGTCGCCGGGACAACCTAACTATGGCTACACCTTC.

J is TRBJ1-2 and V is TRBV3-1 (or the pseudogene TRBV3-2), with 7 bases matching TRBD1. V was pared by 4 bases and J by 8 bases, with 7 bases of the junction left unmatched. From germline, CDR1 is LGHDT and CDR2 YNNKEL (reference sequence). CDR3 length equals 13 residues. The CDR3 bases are TGTGCCAGCAGCCGACAAAGACAGGGAGGCTACACCTTC. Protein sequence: CASSRQRQGGYTF.

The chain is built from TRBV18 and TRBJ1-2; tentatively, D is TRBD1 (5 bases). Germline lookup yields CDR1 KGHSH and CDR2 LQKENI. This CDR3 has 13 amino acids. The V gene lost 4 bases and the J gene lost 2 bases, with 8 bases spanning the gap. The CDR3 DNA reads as TGTGCCAGCTCACAGGACAAGAACTATGGCTACACCTTC. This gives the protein CASSQDKNYGYTF.

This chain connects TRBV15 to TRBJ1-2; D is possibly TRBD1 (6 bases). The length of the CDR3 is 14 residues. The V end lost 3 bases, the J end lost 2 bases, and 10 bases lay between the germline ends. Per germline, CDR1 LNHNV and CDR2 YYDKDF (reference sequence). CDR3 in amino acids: CATSRTRGNYGYTF. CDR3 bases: TGTGCCACCAGCAGGACCAGGGGAAACTATGGCTACACCTTC.

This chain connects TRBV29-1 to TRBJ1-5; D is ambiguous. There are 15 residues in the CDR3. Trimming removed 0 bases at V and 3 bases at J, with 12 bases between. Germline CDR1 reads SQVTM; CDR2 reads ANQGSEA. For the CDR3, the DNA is TGCAGCGTTGAAGATCCAGCTGGGCCCAATCAGCCCCAGCATTTT. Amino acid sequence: CSVEDPAGPNQPQHF.

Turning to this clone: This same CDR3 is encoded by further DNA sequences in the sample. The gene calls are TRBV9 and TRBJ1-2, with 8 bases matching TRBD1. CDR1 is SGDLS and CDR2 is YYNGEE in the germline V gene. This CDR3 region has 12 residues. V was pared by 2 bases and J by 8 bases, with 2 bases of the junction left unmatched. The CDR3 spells CASSVDRGGYTF. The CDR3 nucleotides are TGTGCCAGCAGCGTCGACAGGGGCGGCTACACCTTC.

CDR3 residues: CAWSPKTGGGEKLFF. Here the CDR3 DNA reads TGTGCCTGGAGTCCTAAGACAGGGGGAGGCGAAAAACTGTTTTTT. The chain carries TRBV30 and TRBJ1-4; 9 bases fit TRBD1. V shed 2 bases and J 8 bases; nucleotides not matched to a gene: 9. The CDR3 length is 15 residues. The germline CDR1 and CDR2 sequences are GTSNPN and SVGIG (reference sequence).